This record looks at one T cell receptor (beta chain) sequence and its context. Assay used: immunoSEQ multiplex PCR; TCRdb lists only in-frame clones, some missing. Of 1.4 million or so clones listed, approximately 98.5% are singletons. This specimen belongs to a study of shared clonotypes between healthy human individuals. Overall study: The cohort had two women and a few men, ages 18 to 49.

Trimming took 2 bases from V and 2 from J, leaving 8 bases between them. The CDR3 contains 14 residues. Germline CDR1 MNHEY, CDR2 SVGAGI. The rearrangement joins TRBV6-5 to TRBJ2-3; D may be TRBD1 (5 bases). This clonotype was sampled from a man aged 25 to 45 in good health. The material sequenced was naive CD4+ T cells sorted from blood. The subset: CD45RA+ positively selected. CDR3 in DNA: TGTGCCAGCAGTTACAAGGACAACACAGATACGCAGTATTTT. Translation gives CASSYKDNTDTQYF.